This T cell receptor beta chain was captured in a study of T-cell reconstitution after alpha-beta-depleted transplantation in children. Study findings and constraints: T cells produced anew were the main source of T-cell counts and diversity one year after transplant. For some patients, TCRbeta diversity was high at day 60 because of recipient T cells and thymic progenitors that survived. It was reported that alpha-beta T cells came from several hundred expanded graft clones (about two months after transplant).

The authors prepared the TCRbeta library with unique molecular identifiers. From the PCR reads, TCRdb called clonotypes with MiXCR, one entry per CDR3 protein. Here the sample spans 500,000 to 650,000 distinct CDR3 sequences, 10% to 12% being singletons. This clonotype has a handful of counts. Its target is unknown. Trimming at V came to 6 bases and at J to 1 base, leaving 10 bases not matched to a gene. The CDR3 extends over 16 amino acids. CDR1 and CDR2 (germline): SQVTM, ANQGSEA. Sequencing was performed on PBMCs, mostly from graft donor cells, taken 180 days after TCRalphabeta/CD19-depleted stem cell transplant. The TCR was taken from a female patient aged 2 to 10 who had a stem cell transplant for aplastic anemia, so the T cells may come from the graft donor. This chain links TRBV29-1 with TRBJ2-3; TRBD2 aligns across 10 bases. Here the CDR3 DNA reads TGCAGCGTGAGGGGGTGGACTAGCGGACGCACAGATACGCAGTATTTT. It codes for CSVRGWTSGRTDTQYF.